One sample yielded the 12 T cell receptor beta chains listed below, sequenced in a study of graft-versus-host responses after intestinal transplantation (dated by TCRdb to the early 2020s). Library generation was performed with the immunoSEQ multiplex PCR assay. The clones in this table, taken by TCRdb from immuneACCESS, are in-frame only. Not every clone is retained; where verified, under half of the shortfall comes from an unresolved V gene, and the cause of the rest is unknown. Within this sample are 20,000 to 25,000 clones, with 85% to 95% of them counted one time only. The top ten clones comprise about 45% of the sample. The specimen comprised PBMCs, sampled about 260 days after intestinal transplant. Source of these receptors: a human patient who received an intestinal transplant, so some T cells may come from the graft donor.

The chain links TRBV6-1 to TRBJ2-7, with D unclear. The CDR3 runs to 12 residues. From germline, CDR1 is MNHNS and CDR2 SASEGT. V gave up 10 bases and J gave up 3 bases, with 13 bases separating them. The CDR3 sequence: CAILTDHYEQYF. The CDR3 nucleotides read TGTGCCATCCTGACGGATCACTACGAGCAGTACTTC.

The CDR3 sequence: CATSRANRVYNEQFF. CDR3 nucleotides: TGTGCCACCAGCAGAGCAAACAGGGTATACAATGAGCAGTTCTTC. The chain carries TRBV15 and TRBJ2-1, with D possibly matching TRBD1 (6 bases). The V gene's germline CDR1 is LNHNV and CDR2 YYDKDF (reference sequence). The CDR3 has 15 amino acids. The germline V and J ends were trimmed by 1 base and 4 bases, with 11 bases remaining between them.

The chain combines TRBV6-5 with TRBJ2-3, with 9 bases lining up with TRBD1. Unmatched junction bases numbered 7, after V lost 5 bases and J lost 7 bases. The germline V gene encodes CDR1 MNHEY and CDR2 SVGAGI. The CDR3 runs to 14 residues. Here the CDR3 reads CASSRDREAYTQYF. For the CDR3, the DNA is TGTGCCAGCAGTCGGGACAGGGAGGCTTATACGCAGTATTTT.

V usage is TRBV5-6 and J usage is TRBJ2-5; 7 bases map to TRBD2. This CDR3 region has 14 residues. With V trimmed by 7 bases and J by 4 bases, 10 bases remained unmatched. The germline V gene has CDR1 SGHDT and CDR2 YYEEEE. The CDR3 sequence is CASGGAGVGETQYF. The CDR3 region has the DNA TGTGCCAGCGGCGGGGCGGGAGTGGGAGAGACCCAGTACTTC.

The chain has TRBV19 and TRBJ1-2; D possibly corresponds to TRBD1 (5 bases). The CDR3 is made up of 13 amino acids. The germline V gene has CDR1 LNHDA and CDR2 SQIVND (reference sequence). With 3 bases removed from V and 6 bases from J, the gap between germline ends came to 11 bases. The CDR3 DNA follows: TGTGCCAGTAGTATCACCGGGGGTGATGGCTACACCTTC. It yields the protein CASSITGGDGYTF.

This clone was seen a single time. The rearrangement links TRBV6-1 to TRBJ2-3; 7 bases agree with TRBD2. In germline, CDR1 is MNHNS, CDR2 SASEGT. The CDR3 is 16 amino acids. Unmatched junction bases numbered 9, after V lost 2 bases and J lost 4 bases. DNA for the CDR3: TGTGCCAGCAGTGAAAGTGGGCGGGAGTACGCAGATACGCAGTATTTT. Residues: CASSESGREYADTQYF.

V and J are TRBV14 and TRBJ2-7; D not certain. Trimming removed 1 base at V and 0 bases at J, with 4 bases between. The germline V gene encodes CDR1 SGHDN and CDR2 FVKESK. The CDR3 loop spans 13 amino acids. The CDR3 loop is CASSQGNSYEQYF. The DNA for the CDR3 is TGTGCCAGCAGCCAAGGGAACTCCTACGAGCAGTACTTC. Full variable domain (missing parts from reference TRBV14 and TRBJ2-7): EAGVTQFPSHSVIEKGQTVTLRCDPISGHDNLYWYRRVMGKEIKFLLHFVKESKQDESGMPNNRFLAERTGGTYSTLKVQPAELEDSGVYFCASSQGNSYEQYFGPGTRLTVT.

CDR3 DNA sequence: TGTGCCAGCAGCTTAGTCAGGGACTTGCCGTTCTTC. Protein product: CASSLVRDLPFF. The chain is built from TRBV7-8 and TRBJ2-1; D possibly corresponds to TRBD2 (6 bases). The CDR3 runs 12 residues. CDR1 is SGHVS and CDR2 is FQNEAQ in the germline V gene. Trimming left V 1 base short and J 15 bases short, with 13 bases between.

This chain connects TRBV18 to TRBJ2-3, with 7 nucleotides matching TRBD2. This CDR3 has 17 residues. Germline loops: CDR1 KGHSH, CDR2 LQKENI. V shed 3 bases and J 1 base; nucleotides not matched to a gene: 10. The CDR3: CASSPYWGGAGTDTQYF. The CDR3 DNA reads as TGTGCCAGCTCACCTTATTGGGGAGGGGCCGGCACAGATACGCAGTATTTT.

The rearrangement uses TRBV6-5 and TRBJ1-1, with D perhaps TRBD1 (5 bases). The CDR3 spans 14 residues. Trimming shortened V by 2 bases and J by 7 bases, and 14 bases separated the two germline ends. The germline V gene encodes CDR1 MNHEY and CDR2 SVGAGI. The CDR3 nucleotides read TGTGCCAGCAGTTACGGACTGGGACCAGGTGAAGCTTTCTTT. Protein product: CASSYGLGPGEAFF.

This chain uses TRBV28 with TRBJ2-5; 13 bases line up with TRBD2. This CDR3 contains 16 residues. V was pared by 6 bases and J by 2 bases, with 6 bases of the junction left unmatched. Per the germline V gene, CDR1 is MDHEN and CDR2 is SYDVKM. The CDR3 bases are TGTGCCAGCAGAATGGGACTAGCGGGATCTCAAGAGACCCAGTACTTC. Protein: CASRMGLAGSQETQYF.

This chain's CDR3 is CASSISASGLNYGYTF. DNA of the CDR3: TGTGCCAGTAGTATCTCCGCGTCAGGTCTTAACTATGGCTACACCTTC. This chain uses TRBV19 with TRBJ1-2; no clear D. CDR1 is LNHDA, CDR2 SQIVND, per germline (reference sequence). The CDR3 contains 16 residues. V was trimmed by 3 bases and J by 1 base, leaving 15 bases between them. The full variable domain, completed using reference TRBV19 and TRBJ1-2, is DGGITQSPKYLFRKEGQNVTLSCEQNLNHDAMYWYRQDPGQGLRLIYYSQIVNDFQKGDIAEGYSVSREKKESFPLTVTSAQKNPTAFYLCASSISASGLNYGYTFGSGTRLTVV.